The rows below give T cell receptor beta chains drawn from one sample of a study of blood T cells in healthy people across ages. TCRdb reprocessed the 5' RACE reads with MiXCR, giving one entry per CDR3 protein. The sample has around 1,500,000 distinct CDR3 sequences, approximately 40% seen once; the top ten hold under 8%. The sequenced sample consisted of blood. Receptors were obtained from a woman under 30 in good health. The CDR3 runs from the conserved cysteine through the conserved F or W. D genes are given only for firm matches. Clone size is stated in some rows and not others, as once, few, many or a class when expanded.

CDR3 DNA	CDR3 protein	D gene	V gene	J gene	clone size
TGTGCCAGCAGTTACATATCGCGTGAGGAAGCTTTCTTT	CASSYISREEAFF	.	TRBV6-6	TRBJ1-1	.
TGTGCCAGCAGCTTAGTCAGGGGCTCTGGAAACACCATATATTTT	CASSLVRGSGNTIYF	.	TRBV7-2	TRBJ1-3	.
TGTGCCACCAGTGACGGCGAAAGCTCCTACAATGAGCAGTTCTTC	CATSDGESSYNEQFF	.	TRBV24-1	TRBJ2-1	few
TGTGCCACCATCGCCCCGGACTACAATGAGCAGTTCTTC	CATIAPDYNEQFF	.	TRBV2	TRBJ2-1	.
TGCAGCGTTGAAGATAGATTACGAGGCTACACCTTC	CSVEDRLRGYTF	.	TRBV29-1	TRBJ1-2	.
TGCAGTGCTAGAGAGGTGGGAGCGGGAGGCCACCGCTACAATGAGCAGTTCTTC	CSAREVGAGGHRYNEQFF	TRBD2	TRBV20-1	TRBJ2-1	.
TGTGCCAGCAGTTCTACCGGGGCCAAGCGAGCTGGCTACACCTTC	CASSSTGAKRAGYTF	.	TRBV12-3/TRBV12-4	TRBJ1-2	few
TGTGCCAGCAGCTTTGATAGGACCCTCGGTTACGAGCAGTACTTC	CASSFDRTLGYEQYF	.	TRBV14	TRBJ2-7	.
TGTGCCAGCAGTGGGACAGCCCGCTACGAGCAGTACTTC	CASSGTARYEQYF	TRBD1	TRBV28	TRBJ2-7	.
TGCGCCAGCAGCTTTTCTGCCCCAGAGAGAAACCACTATGGCTACACCTTC	CASSFSAPERNHYGYTF	.	TRBV5-1	TRBJ1-2	.
TGCGCCAGCAGCCGCTGGAGTGATATGAACGCCGGGGAGCTGTTTTTT	CASSRWSDMNAGELFF	.	TRBV4-1	TRBJ2-2	.
TGTGCCAGCAGTTTCTGGGGGAGCGATGAGCAGTACTTC	CASSFWGSDEQYF	.	TRBV12-3/TRBV12-4	TRBJ2-5	.
TGTGCCAGTAGTCTTGGACTACCAGCTCCTGGGCAGTACTTC	CASSLGLPAPGQYF	.	TRBV19	TRBJ2-5	.
TGTGCCAGCAGCAAACGGGCTAGCGGGAGCTCCTACAATGAGCAGTTCTTC	CASSKRASGSSYNEQFF	.	TRBV21-1	TRBJ2-1	.
TGCGCCAGCAGCTTGAGGGCGCCTCGATGCAATGAGCAGTTCTTC	CASSLRAPRCNEQFF	.	TRBV5-1	TRBJ2-1	.
TGCAGCGTTGAAGGGGTATGGACTGAAGCTTTCTTT	CSVEGVWTEAFF	.	TRBV29-1	TRBJ1-1	.
TGTGCCAGCAGTTACTTCACCCCGGGACAGGGTAACTATGGCTACACCTTC	CASSYFTPGQGNYGYTF	TRBD1	TRBV6-6	TRBJ1-2	.
TGTGCCAGCAAATCCTCAGGGGGTTTAGGCCATGGCTACACCTTC	CASKSSGGLGHGYTF	TRBD1	TRBV2	TRBJ1-2	few
TGTGCCAGCAGCCACTCGAACAACATTCAGTACTTC	CASSHSNNIQYF	.	TRBV13	TRBJ2-4	few
TGTGCCAGCAGCTTTGACGGAGCTAACTATGGCTACACCTTC	CASSFDGANYGYTF	.	TRBV5-4	TRBJ1-2	.
TGTGCCAGCAGTTTCCTTACCCTCCAAGAGACCCAGTACTTC	CASSFLTLQETQYF	.	TRBV28	TRBJ2-5	few
TGCAGTGCTGGAAGGAGCGGGAGAGCTAACAATGAGCAGTTCTTC	CSAGRSGRANNEQFF	TRBD2	TRBV20-1	TRBJ2-1	.
TGTGCCAGCAGCGTTTCAGGGGATTTCAAGACCCAGTACTTC	CASSVSGDFKTQYF	.	TRBV9	TRBJ2-5	.
TGTGCCAGCAGCCTACTTTCGAACGAGCAGTACTTC	CASSLLSNEQYF	.	TRBV7-2	TRBJ2-7	few
TGTGCCAGCAGCTCAGGGTCCCCCAGCCCTTACAATGAGCAGTTCTTC	CASSSGSPSPYNEQFF	.	TRBV7-2	TRBJ2-1	.
TGCGCCAGCAGCTTGGGGGACAGGGGGACTGAAGCTTTCTTT	CASSLGDRGTEAFF	TRBD1	TRBV5-1	TRBJ1-1	few
TGTGCCAGCAGTCTCAGCCACCCCTACAATGAGCAGTACTTC	CASSLSHPYNEQYF	.	TRBV27	TRBJ2-7	.
TGTGCCGGCATGGAGACCCAGTACTTC	CAGMETQYF	.	TRBV9	TRBJ2-5	.
TGTGCCAGCAGTCCGAGCGGACTAGGTTTATACAATGAGCAGTTCTTC	CASSPSGLGLYNEQFF	TRBD2	TRBV2	TRBJ2-1	once
TGCAGTGCTAGAGAACCCCCCGCGACCCAGTACTTC	CSAREPPATQYF	.	TRBV20-1	TRBJ2-5	.
TGTGCCAGCAGCTTTAGGGGCCCACGAGGGAATGAGCAGTTCTTC	CASSFRGPRGNEQFF	.	TRBV3-1	TRBJ2-1	many
TGCAGTGCTAGAGGGACTCTCAATGAGCAGTTCTTC	CSARGTLNEQFF	.	TRBV20-1	TRBJ2-1	many
TGTGCCAGCAGTTACGACGCTCTGAACTATGGCTACACCTTC	CASSYDALNYGYTF	.	TRBV6-5	TRBJ1-2	.
TGTGCCAGCAGTTATTTCCCTCGGGCTTATGTGGATAATGAGCAGTACTTC	CASSYFPRAYVDNEQYF	.	TRBV6-2/TRBV6-3	TRBJ2-5	.
TGTGCCAGCAGCCAGGAGAGAAGAACTAATGAAAAACTGTTTTTT	CASSQERRTNEKLFF	.	TRBV6-6	TRBJ1-4	once
TGTGCCAGCAGTTCCCCCGGGGGGGGAACTAATGAAAAACTGTTTTTT	CASSSPGGGTNEKLFF	.	TRBV6-5	TRBJ1-4	.
TGCAGTGCTAGAGATGGTCTTGGGACAGTTATAGAGACCCAGTACTTC	CSARDGLGTVIETQYF	TRBD1	TRBV20-1	TRBJ2-5	.
TGTGCCAGCAGCGTATTCGTTGAGGATGAGCAGTTCTTC	CASSVFVEDEQFF	.	TRBV9	TRBJ2-1	few
TGCGCCAGCAGCCGTATCGTAGCGTTCGGCTCCTACAATGAGCAGTACTTC	CASSRIVAFGSYNEQYF	.	TRBV4-1	TRBJ2-7	.
TGCGCCAGCAGCTCATGGACAGCAAGCTCCTACAATGAGCAGTTCTTC	CASSSWTASSYNEQFF	.	TRBV5-1	TRBJ2-1	.
TGTGCCAGCAGACTCAAGACTAGCGGGAGGATTATGACCTACGAGCAGTACTTC	CASRLKTSGRIMTYEQYF	TRBD2	TRBV6-1	TRBJ2-7	few
TGTGCCAGCAGACCCTCTAGCGGGAGTGGCAATGAGCAGTTCTTC	CASRPSSGSGNEQFF	TRBD2	TRBV6-1	TRBJ2-1	.
TGTGCCAGCAGGAGAGGGACGGGTGGCTACACCTTC	CASRRGTGGYTF	.	TRBV6-2/TRBV6-3	TRBJ1-2	few
TGTGCCAGCAGTCAATCCCGGGACAGGGCTAGTCGAGAGACCCAGTTCTTC	CASSQSRDRASRETQFF	TRBD1	TRBV7-9	TRBJ2-1	.
TGTGCCAACAGTTTGGCGGGGACTGGAGGCTACACCTTC	CANSLAGTGGYTF	.	TRBV27	TRBJ1-2	.
TGTGCCAGCAGCTTAGCAGCGAACCTTTACAATGAGCAGTACTTC	CASSLAANLYNEQYF	.	TRBV7-2	TRBJ2-7	.
TGCAGTGCTAGAGACGGCGGTGAAACTGAAGCTTTCTTT	CSARDGGETEAFF	.	TRBV20-1	TRBJ1-1	.
TGTGCCAGCAGCCGACCCGGACTAGCGCTTAGCGAGCAGTACTTC	CASSRPGLALSEQYF	TRBD2	TRBV6-6	TRBJ2-7	.
TGTGCCAGCAGGAGCCCCTCGGTGAGCAAAAACATTCAGTACTTC	CASRSPSVSKNIQYF	.	TRBV6-1	TRBJ2-4	.
TGTGTCAGCAGCCCGAGACGGACTAGCGGGGCGGAGACCCAGTACTTC	CVSSPRRTSGAETQYF	TRBD2	TRBV3-1	TRBJ2-5	.
TGTGCCAGCAGCGTACAGGGGGCATGGGAGACCCAGTACTTC	CASSVQGAWETQYF	TRBD1	TRBV9	TRBJ2-5	few
TGTGCCAGCAGCCCAGCCCCCACAGATACGCAGTATTTT	CASSPAPTDTQYF	.	TRBV7-2	TRBJ2-3	few
TGTGCCAGCAGCCGCGATTCCAGATACCTGACTTTC	CASSRDSRYLTF	.	TRBV14	TRBJ2-6	.
TGTGCCAGCAGCTTCAGTCAGTACGAGCAGTACTTC	CASSFSQYEQYF	.	TRBV28	TRBJ2-7	few
TGTGCCAGCAGTCCTCGGACAGGGACTAACTATGGCTACACCTTC	CASSPRTGTNYGYTF	TRBD1	TRBV6-1	TRBJ1-2	few
TGTGCCAGCAGCCATCCGCGGGGGTGGGAGACCCAGTACTTC	CASSHPRGWETQYF	TRBD2	TRBV3-1	TRBJ2-5	.
TGCAGTGCACCGGGACAGGAATCCTACAATGAGCAGTTCTTC	CSAPGQESYNEQFF	TRBD1	TRBV20-1	TRBJ2-1	.
TGCAGCGCAATACAGACCGGGACAGGGGATGGGGCCAACGTCCTGACTTTC	CSAIQTGTGDGANVLTF	TRBD1	TRBV29-1	TRBJ2-6	.
TGCGCCAGCAGCTTGGTCGGGCCAGGGGGCTCTTATGGCTACACCTTC	CASSLVGPGGSYGYTF	TRBD1	TRBV5-1	TRBJ1-2	few
TGCGCCAGCAGCTTAGGCCCCAGGGGGGATCAGCCCCAGCATTTT	CASSLGPRGDQPQHF	TRBD1	TRBV5-1	TRBJ1-5	few